Listed below are T cell receptor beta chains from one sample, sequenced in a study of OX40 agonist ivuxolimab in advanced cancers. TCRdb's copy holds only in-frame clones and misses some; the assay was immunoSEQ multiplex PCR. The sample includes 60,000 to 70,000 clones, 75% to 85% seen only once; the top ten take around 1.6%. Sequencing used CD4+ or CD8+ T cells sorted from blood, obtained in a trial of the OX40 agonist ivuxolimab. These receptors were collected from an adult with an advanced solid tumor such as melanoma, head and neck, liver or kidney cancer. Both conserved end residues are part of each CDR3. D genes are given only for firm matches. Size values are once, few and many counts, or a class for expanded clones, and some rows have none.

CDR3 protein: CASSLDKSGRYYGYTF
CDR3 DNA: TGTGCCAGCAGCTTAGATAAGTCCGGCAGATACTATGGCTACACCTTC
V gene: TRBV11-2
clone size: .
J gene: TRBJ1-2
D gene: .

CDR3 protein: CASSSRGTGPYEQYF
CDR3 DNA: TGTGCCAGCAGCTCGAGGGGGACAGGGCCCTACGAGCAGTACTTC
V gene: TRBV7-2
clone size: .
J gene: TRBJ2-7
D gene: TRBD1

CDR3 protein: CASSTVAGGSGADEQYF
CDR3 DNA: TGTGCCAGTAGTACGGTCGCGGGCGGTTCAGGGGCCGACGAGCAGTACTTC
V gene: TRBV19
clone size: .
J gene: TRBJ2-7
D gene: .

CDR3 protein: CASSSTGYDEQFF
CDR3 DNA: TGTGCCAGCAGCTCAACAGGGTACGATGAGCAGTTCTTC
V gene: TRBV11-2
clone size: .
J gene: TRBJ2-1
D gene: .

CDR3 protein: CASSPNRGAKLFF
CDR3 DNA: TGTGCCAGCAGCCCTAACAGGGGAGCAAAACTGTTTTTT
V gene: TRBV7-8
clone size: .
J gene: TRBJ1-4
D gene: TRBD1

CDR3 protein: CASSSRDRGAPDTQYF
CDR3 DNA: TGCGCCAGCAGCTCCCGGGACAGGGGCGCACCAGATACGCAGTATTTT
V gene: TRBV5-1
clone size: .
J gene: TRBJ2-3
D gene: TRBD1

CDR3 protein: CASSSRFRSEQFF
CDR3 DNA: TGTGCCAGCAGCTCCCGCTTTCGAAGTGAGCAGTTCTTC
V gene: TRBV7-2
clone size: .
J gene: TRBJ2-1
D gene: .

CDR3 protein: CASSQSGTSGIYNEQFF
CDR3 DNA: TGTGCCAGCAGCCAGTCCGGGACTAGCGGGATCTACAATGAGCAGTTCTTC
V gene: TRBV11-2
clone size: .
J gene: TRBJ2-1
D gene: TRBD2

CDR3 protein: CASLGMGTEAFF
CDR3 DNA: TGTGCCAGCCTCGGAATGGGCACTGAAGCTTTCTTT
V gene: TRBV6-5
clone size: .
J gene: TRBJ1-1
D gene: .

CDR3 protein: CASSTGIETEAFF
CDR3 DNA: TGCGCCAGCAGCACCGGGATTGAGACTGAAGCTTTCTTT
V gene: TRBV5-1
clone size: .
J gene: TRBJ1-1
D gene: .

CDR3 protein: CASSPLAGNQPQHF
CDR3 DNA: TGTGCCAGCTCACCCCTGGCTGGCAATCAGCCCCAGCATTTT
V gene: TRBV18
clone size: .
J gene: TRBJ1-5
D gene: .

CDR3 protein: CASSLGLSQGTGELFF
CDR3 DNA: TGTGCCAGCAGCTTAGGCCTGTCACAGGGGACCGGGGAGCTGTTTTTT
V gene: TRBV13
clone size: .
J gene: TRBJ2-2
D gene: TRBD1

CDR3 protein: CASSLASHEQYF
CDR3 DNA: TGTGCCAGCAGCTTAGCTTCCCACGAGCAGTACTTC
V gene: TRBV7-2
clone size: .
J gene: TRBJ2-7
D gene: .

CDR3 protein: CASTEFGGKSYEQYF
CDR3 DNA: TGTGCCAGCACTGAGTTTGGAGGGAAATCCTACGAGCAGTACTTC
V gene: TRBV28
clone size: .
J gene: TRBJ2-7
D gene: .

CDR3 protein: CASSPASHETQYF
CDR3 DNA: TGTGCCAGCAGCCCGGCTAGTCACGAGACCCAGTACTTC
V gene: TRBV2
clone size: .
J gene: TRBJ2-5
D gene: .

CDR3 protein: CASSRSAGVAGSFYEQYF
CDR3 DNA: TGCGCCAGCAGCCGCTCGGCGGGAGTAGCGGGTTCCTTCTACGAGCAGTACTTC
V gene: TRBV4-3
clone size: .
J gene: TRBJ2-7
D gene: TRBD2

CDR3 protein: CASSPGRPNTEAFF
CDR3 DNA: TGTGCCAGCAGCCCAGGGAGACCTAACACTGAAGCTTTCTTT
V gene: TRBV9
clone size: .
J gene: TRBJ1-1
D gene: .

CDR3 protein: CASSITGVNQPQHF
CDR3 DNA: TGTGCCAGCAGTATTACAGGGGTCAATCAGCCCCAGCATTTT
V gene: TRBV6-1
clone size: .
J gene: TRBJ1-5
D gene: TRBD1

CDR3 protein: CASITGGRDSVEQYF
CDR3 DNA: TGTGCCAGCATAACGGGAGGACGGGACTCGGTGGAGCAGTACTTC
V gene: TRBV6-4
clone size: .
J gene: TRBJ2-7
D gene: TRBD2

CDR3 protein: CASSLTRDYEQYF
CDR3 DNA: TGTGCCAGCAGTCTAACAAGGGACTACGAGCAGTACTTC
V gene: TRBV7-3
clone size: .
J gene: TRBJ2-7
D gene: .

CDR3 protein: CASSQLTGGAGTGELFF
CDR3 DNA: TGCGCCAGCAGCCAATTAACAGGGGGCGCGGGGACCGGGGAGCTGTTTTTT
V gene: TRBV4-1
clone size: .
J gene: TRBJ2-2
D gene: TRBD1

CDR3 protein: CASSIPSGTGKYEQYF
CDR3 DNA: TGTGCCAGTAGTATACCCTCTGGGACAGGGAAGTACGAGCAGTACTTC
V gene: TRBV19
clone size: .
J gene: TRBJ2-7
D gene: TRBD1

CDR3 protein: CASSFTASGQETQYF
CDR3 DNA: TGTGCCAGCAGCTTCACGGCTAGCGGGCAAGAGACCCAGTACTTC
V gene: TRBV5-4
clone size: .
J gene: TRBJ2-5
D gene: TRBD2

CDR3 protein: CASSLVTTTGELFF
CDR3 DNA: TGTGCCAGCAGCTTAGTCACTACCACCGGGGAGCTGTTTTTT
V gene: TRBV11-2
clone size: .
J gene: TRBJ2-2
D gene: .

CDR3 protein: CASSNPGSENYGYTF
CDR3 DNA: TGTGCCAGTTCCAATCCAGGGTCGGAAAACTATGGCTACACCTTC
V gene: TRBV19
clone size: .
J gene: TRBJ1-2
D gene: .

CDR3 protein: CASSLVERAYEQYF
CDR3 DNA: TGTGCCAGCAGCTTAGTTGAGCGGGCCTACGAGCAGTACTTC
V gene: TRBV7-2
clone size: .
J gene: TRBJ2-7
D gene: .

CDR3 protein: CASSRDRDSYNEQFF
CDR3 DNA: TGTGCCAGCTCACGTGACAGGGATTCCTACAATGAGCAGTTCTTC
V gene: TRBV18
clone size: .
J gene: TRBJ2-1
D gene: TRBD1

CDR3 protein: CATHRGQGIYYANEQYF
CDR3 DNA: TGTGCCACCCATCGGGGACAGGGGATATATTACGCAAACGAGCAGTACTTC
V gene: TRBV27
clone size: .
J gene: TRBJ2-7
D gene: TRBD1

CDR3 protein: CASSEFGVSSTDTQYF
CDR3 DNA: TGTGCCAGCAGTGAATTTGGAGTATCTAGCACAGATACGCAGTATTTT
V gene: TRBV6-1
clone size: .
J gene: TRBJ2-3
D gene: .

CDR3 protein: CASRDSNQPQHF
CDR3 DNA: TGTGCCAGTCGGGACAGCAATCAGCCCCAGCATTTT
V gene: TRBV19
clone size: .
J gene: TRBJ1-5
D gene: .

CDR3 protein: CASSLSPPGELFF
CDR3 DNA: TGTGCCAGCAGCTTGTCCCCACCCGGGGAGCTGTTTTTT
V gene: TRBV7-9
clone size: .
J gene: TRBJ2-2
D gene: .

CDR3 protein: CASSPRAWNEQFF
CDR3 DNA: TGTGCCAGCAGCCCACGAGCCTGGAATGAGCAGTTCTTC
V gene: TRBV11-2
clone size: once
J gene: TRBJ2-1
D gene: .

CDR3 protein: CASSQDGSGSGSTQYF
CDR3 DNA: TGCGCCAGCAGCCAAGATGGTAGCGGGAGTGGGAGTACGCAGTATTTT
V gene: TRBV4-1
clone size: .
J gene: TRBJ2-3
D gene: TRBD2

CDR3 protein: CAISPTSGRLTGELFF
CDR3 DNA: TGTGCCATCAGCCCGACTAGCGGGAGATTAACCGGGGAGCTGTTTTTT
V gene: TRBV10-3
clone size: .
J gene: TRBJ2-2
D gene: TRBD2

CDR3 protein: CASSEWYEVLSGNTIYF
CDR3 DNA: TGTGCCAGCAGTGAATGGTATGAAGTCCTCTCTGGAAACACCATATATTTT
V gene: TRBV6-1
clone size: .
J gene: TRBJ1-3
D gene: .

CDR3 protein: CASSVARGSGYNEQFF
CDR3 DNA: TGTGCCAGCAGCGTAGCTCGGGGGAGTGGGTACAATGAGCAGTTCTTC
V gene: TRBV9
clone size: .
J gene: TRBJ2-1
D gene: .

CDR3 protein: CASSTRRARDTDTQYF
CDR3 DNA: TGTGCCAGTAGTACCCGGAGGGCCCGTGACACAGATACGCAGTATTTT
V gene: TRBV19
clone size: few
J gene: TRBJ2-3
D gene: .

CDR3 protein: CASSPLAVDTQYF
CDR3 DNA: TGCGCCAGCAGCCCCCTGGCGGTAGATACGCAGTATTTT
V gene: TRBV4-1
clone size: .
J gene: TRBJ2-3
D gene: .

CDR3 protein: CASSRTLAYEQYF
CDR3 DNA: TGTGCCAGTAGTCGGACCCTGGCCTACGAGCAGTACTTC
V gene: TRBV19
clone size: .
J gene: TRBJ2-7
D gene: .

CDR3 protein: CSARFSYEQYF
CDR3 DNA: TGCAGTGCTAGGTTCTCCTACGAGCAGTACTTC
V gene: TRBV20-1
clone size: .
J gene: TRBJ2-7
D gene: .

CDR3 protein: CASSSTGGPVVRYTF
CDR3 DNA: TGTGCCAGTAGCTCGACAGGGGGCCCTGTGGTGCGCTACACCTTC
V gene: TRBV19
clone size: few
J gene: TRBJ1-2
D gene: TRBD1